Below, 29 T cell receptor beta chains from the same sample are listed, as sequenced in a study of cytotoxic CD8 clonotypes in ibrutinib-treated CLL. Assay used: immunoSEQ multiplex PCR; TCRdb lists only in-frame clones, some missing. This sample has about 39,000 clones; approximately 67% occur once, and the top ten carry more than 6%. The specimen comprised PBMCs, sampled at disease progression, from a patient treated with ibrutinib. All receptors derive from a human donor with chronic lymphocytic leukemia.

The rearrangement links TRBV6-4 to TRBJ2-1, with 10 bases aligning to TRBD2. Trimming took 2 bases from V and 10 from J; bases not matched to a gene: 11. The V gene's germline CDR1 is MRHNA and CDR2 SNTAGT. There are 16 residues in the CDR3. The CDR3 here is CASSDEGLAAFREQFF. Here the CDR3 DNA reads TGTGCCAGCAGTGACGAAGGACTAGCGGCCTTTAGGGAGCAGTTCTTC.

V gene TRBV9 combines with J gene TRBJ1-1; no reliable D call. Germline CDR1 reads SGDLS; CDR2 reads YYNGEE. Trimming stripped 7 bases from V and 1 base from J, with 23 bases between. This CDR3 has 17 amino acids. The CDR3 DNA reads as TGTGCCAGCTCCGGCCGGGTGGAGACCCACAGGAACACTGAAGCTTTCTTT. Its translation is CASSGRVETHRNTEAFF.

V is TRBV6-1 and J is TRBJ2-3; D is undetermined. The CDR3 has 12 residues. The V end lost 7 bases, the J end lost 4 bases, and 9 bases lay between the germline ends. Germline values: CDR1 MNHNS, CDR2 SASEGT. CDR3 coding DNA: TGTGCCAGCATCGGACGGTCAGATACGCAGTATTTT. It is translated as CASIGRSDTQYF.

This clone occurred a few times. The V and J genes are TRBV28 and TRBJ1-2; 10 bases map to TRBD1. The CDR3 sequence is 14 residues long. After removal of 6 bases from V and 7 bases from J, the junction contained 8 bases not matched to a gene. The germline gives CDR1 MDHEN, CDR2 SYDVKM. Here the CDR3 reads CASSDPGQGSGYTF. The CDR3 DNA sequence: TGTGCCAGCAGCGACCCGGGACAGGGGTCTGGCTACACCTTC.

The chain has TRBV19 and TRBJ1-2; tentative D call: TRBD1 (5 bases). The CDR3 has 15 residues. The germline V gene has CDR1 LNHDA and CDR2 SQIVND (reference sequence). Trimming removed 1 base at V and 2 bases at J, with 11 bases between. The CDR3 region has the DNA TGTGCCAGTAGTATAGTTTCGGGGGAAAACTATGGCTACACCTTC. It encodes CASSIVSGENYGYTF. The full variable domain, with the rest looked up from reference TRBV19 and TRBJ1-2, is DGGITQSPKYLFRKEGQNVTLSCEQNLNHDAMYWYRQDPGQGLRLIYYSQIVNDFQKGDIAEGYSVSREKKESFPLTVTSAQKNPTAFYLCASSIVSGENYGYTFGSGTRLTVV.

Turning to this clone: A much larger clone sits a single nucleotide away, making a read error possible. This chain connects TRBV5-6 to TRBJ2-7, with TRBD2 identical over 8 bases. The ends lost 2 bases at V and 0 bases at J; junction bases unmatched: 1. This CDR3 has 14 amino acids. Germline CDR1 SGHDT, CDR2 YYEEEE. The CDR3, as DNA: TGTGCCAGCAGCTTTAGCGGGGCCTCCTACGAGCAGTACTTC. Its protein product is CASSFSGASYEQYF.

The CDR3 protein is CASSPKTSGAADQYF. The CDR3 DNA reads TGTGCCAGCAGTCCGAAGACTAGCGGGGCTGCGGACCAGTACTTC. The J gene is TRBJ2-5, the V gene TRBV11-2, with TRBD2 matching 11 bases. The V gene's germline CDR1 is SGHAT and CDR2 FQNNGV. This CDR3 contains 15 residues. J was trimmed by 10 bases and V by 6 bases; bases with no gene match: 13.

This clone was seen only a few times. The rearrangement joins TRBV5-1 to TRBJ1-1, with D possibly TRBD1 on 5 matching bases. The CDR3 runs to 17 residues. The V end was cut by 4 bases, the J end by 3 bases, with 22 bases between. CDR1 SGHRS and CDR2 YFSETQ come from the germline V gene. CDR3 DNA sequence: TGCGCCAGCAGCCCAGGGACGGGCGGGGAGGTGGACACTGAAGCTTTCTTT. Its protein is CASSPGTGGEVDTEAFF. Together with reference TRBV5-1 and TRBJ1-1, the CDR3 gives the full variable domain: KAGVTQTPRYLIKTRGQQVTLSCSPISGHRSVSWYQQTPGQGLQFLFEYFSETQRNKGNFPGRFSGRQFSNSRSEMNVSTLELGDSALYLCASSPGTGGEVDTEAFFGQGTRLTVV.

The V and J genes are TRBV6-6 and TRBJ2-5, with 7 bases matching TRBD1. Per the germline V gene, CDR1 is MNHNY and CDR2 is SVGAGI (reference sequence). Losses at the gene ends were 6 bases for V and 4 bases for J; bases not matched to a gene: 14. CDR3 length: 16 amino acids. The CDR3 DNA reads as TGTGCCAGCAGGCGCGGAGACACAGGGGAGTCAGAGACCCAGTACTTC. Encoded protein: CASRRGDTGESETQYF.

V gene TRBV29-1 combines with J gene TRBJ2-7; 10 bases are a match to TRBD2. V lost 7 bases and J lost 3; bases outside the gene matches: 12. The CDR3 length is 15 residues. Germline loops: CDR1 SQVTM, CDR2 ANQGSEA. For the CDR3, the DNA is TGCAGCGCCGCCCAGACTAGCGGGTTCATCTACGAGCAGTACTTC. Translating it yields CSAAQTSGFIYEQYF.

The chain uses TRBV9 and TRBJ2-5; 7 bases are shared with TRBD1. Germline values: CDR1 SGDLS, CDR2 YYNGEE. With V trimmed by 0 bases and J by 5 bases, 7 bases remained unmatched. The CDR3 has 15 amino acids. In DNA, the CDR3 is TGTGCCAGCAGCGTAGGAGAAGGGGGCCGGGAGACCCAGTACTTC. Translation: CASSVGEGGRETQYF.

This chain links TRBV19 with TRBJ2-3; 7 positions match TRBD1. J was trimmed by 2 bases and V by 7 bases; bases with no gene match: 3. The CDR3 has 13 amino acids. CDR1 is LNHDA, CDR2 SQIVND, per germline (reference sequence). The CDR3 loop reads CASTTGVTDTQYF. The CDR3 DNA reads TGTGCCAGTACCACAGGGGTCACAGATACGCAGTATTTT.

In this sample, this clone turned up a few times. The J gene is TRBJ1-2, the V gene TRBV20-1, with D perhaps TRBD1 (6 bases). The CDR3 length is 11 residues. V dropped 6 bases and J dropped 3 bases, with 8 bases sitting between them. Germline-derived CDR1 and CDR2 are DFQATT and SNEGSKA (reference sequence). The CDR3: CSADRYYGYTF. CDR3 DNA: TGCAGTGCCGACAGGTACTATGGCTACACCTTC.

This rearrangement joins TRBV29-1 to TRBJ1-2; a possible D gene is TRBD1 (6 bases). V was trimmed by 6 bases and J by 1 base, leaving 9 bases between them. The CDR3 covers 12 residues. Germline V gene sequence: CDR1 SQVTM, CDR2 ANQGSEA. The CDR3 region is CSVDSDNYGYTF. The CDR3 nucleotides read TGCAGCGTGGACAGCGATAACTATGGCTACACCTTC.

The V gene is TRBV19, the J gene TRBJ1-5; possibly TRBD1 for D (6 bases). The V end was cut by 7 bases, the J end by 1 base, with 14 bases between. Germline-derived CDR1 and CDR2 are LNHDA and SQIVND (reference sequence). The CDR3 is 15 amino acids. Here the CDR3 reads CASKYQQGSNQPQHF. DNA for the CDR3: TGTGCCAGTAAGTATCAACAGGGAAGCAATCAGCCCCAGCATTTT.

The CDR3: CASSQRLAGGPDVHEQYF. The DNA for the CDR3 is TGCGCCAGCAGCCAACGACTAGCGGGAGGGCCGGATGTCCACGAGCAGTACTTC. The chain has TRBV10-2 and TRBJ2-7, with 14 bases fitting TRBD2. Trimming cost V 6 bases and J 5 bases; bases outside gene matches: 15. The CDR3 length is 18 residues. The germline gives CDR1 WSHSY, CDR2 SAAADI.

The rearrangement links TRBV21-1 to TRBJ2-7; no check of the table's D call, TRBD2, against the DNA was made. TRBV21-1 is a pseudogene segment. The CDR3 contains 19 residues. CDR3 protein: CASSRMGLAGNTFRDEQYF. CDR3 in DNA: TGTGCCAGCAGCAGGATGGGACTAGCGGGGAATACTTTCAGAGACGAGCAGTACTTC.

The chain employs TRBV6-5 and TRBJ2-1; perhaps TRBD2 as D (5 bases). Germline CDR1 and CDR2: MNHEY and SVGAGI. V shed 5 bases and J shed 7 bases, with 18 bases lying between them. The CDR3 loop spans 15 amino acids. CDR3 bases: TGTGCCAGCAGTGGTCCTAATCCGCCGGGAAATGAGCAGTTCTTC. This sequence encodes CASSGPNPPGNEQFF.

This clone was recorded a few times. The V gene is TRBV4-2, the J gene TRBJ2-7; possibly TRBD1 for D (6 bases). Between the trimmed V and J ends, which lost 4 bases and 2 bases, there was a span of 12 bases. The CDR3 loop spans 14 amino acids. Germline V gives CDR1 LGHNA, CDR2 YNFKEQ. CDR3: CASSLGDKTYEQYF. Here the CDR3 DNA reads TGTGCCAGCAGCCTTGGGGACAAGACCTACGAGCAGTACTTC.

This chain joins TRBV10-1 and TRBJ2-1; 11 bases map to TRBD1. V trimming: 2 bases; J trimming: 7 bases; junction bases outside the gene matches: 7. Germline lookup yields CDR1 WNHNN and CDR2 SYGVQD (reference sequence). This CDR3 comprises 16 residues. DNA for the CDR3: TGCGCCAGCAGTGAGCCCTCCGGGACAGGGGGGAATGAGCAGTTCTTC. Residues: CASSEPSGTGGNEQFF.

This sequence joins TRBV9 and TRBJ2-5; D gene ambiguous. V was pared by 2 bases and J by 3 bases, with 11 bases between. CDR3 size: 14 residues. The germline CDR1 and CDR2 sequences are SGDLS and YYNGEE. CDR3 nucleotides: TGTGCCAGCAGCGTCGCACAGTCTAAAGAGACCCAGTACTTC. Protein product: CASSVAQSKETQYF.

The chain links TRBV7-3 to TRBJ2-7; perhaps D is TRBD1 or TRBD2 (5 bases each). The CDR3 covers 17 residues. Per germline, CDR1 SGHTA and CDR2 FQGTGA. Trimming took 2 bases from V and 0 from J, leaving 17 bases between them. The CDR3 sequence is CASSLPLRWGSSYEQYF. The CDR3 DNA is TGTGCCAGCAGCTTACCCCTCAGGTGGGGGAGCTCCTACGAGCAGTACTTC. The variable domain in full, with the rest retrieved from reference TRBV7-3 and TRBJ2-7, is GAGVSQTPSNKVTEKGKYVELRCDPISGHTALYWYRQSLGQGPEFLIYFQGTGAADDSGLPNDRFFAVRPEGSVSTLKIQRTERGDSAVYLCASSLPLRWGSSYEQYFGPGTRLTVT.

The chain recombines TRBV4-3 with TRBJ2-5; 8 bases are shared with TRBD2. CDR1 is LGHNA and CDR2 is YSLEER in the germline V gene. The junction had 10 bases not matched to a gene; V was cut back by 0 bases and J by 4 bases. The CDR3 length is 17 residues. As DNA, the CDR3 is TGCGCCAGCAGCCAAGATTTCCGGGAGGGCGACTTAGAGACCCAGTACTTC. Protein: CASSQDFREGDLETQYF.

V gene TRBV4-1 combines with J gene TRBJ1-5, with D perhaps matching TRBD1 (5 bases). This CDR3 region has 15 residues. V was cut by 1 base and J by 5 bases, with 12 bases left in between. Per germline, CDR1 MGHRA and CDR2 YSYEKL. CDR3 sequence (DNA): TGCGCCAGCAGCCAAGCGATGACAGACTATCAGCCCCAGCATTTT. Translated: CASSQAMTDYQPQHF.

This clone was seen a few times. CDR3 DNA: TGCAGCGCCCCGGGAAACGAGGATGAAAAACTGTTTTTT. Translation gives CSAPGNEDEKLFF. The chain combines TRBV29-1 with TRBJ1-4; no clear D. This CDR3 has 13 amino acids. The germline V gene has CDR1 SQVTM and CDR2 ANQGSEA. Trimming cost V 7 bases and J 6 bases, with 15 bases left between them.

This chain joins TRBV11-3 and TRBJ1-4, with TRBD1 matching over 9 bases. V trimming: 5 bases; J trimming: 6 bases; junction bases outside the gene matches: 4. Germline lookup yields CDR1 SGHNT and CDR2 YENEEA. CDR3 length: 14 residues. In DNA form, the CDR3 reads TGTGCCAGCAGCCCGGGGACAGGGTATGAAAAACTGTTTTTT. Encoded protein: CASSPGTGYEKLFF.

The rearrangement links TRBV6-5 to TRBJ2-3; the match to TRBD2 covers 7 bases. The CDR3 is made up of 16 amino acids. Germline CDR1 is MNHEY and CDR2 is SVGAGI. V shed 0 bases, J shed 3 bases, and the junction held 6 bases outside the gene matches. In nucleotides, the CDR3 is TGTGCCAGCAGTTACTCGGGGGGGTTCGGGACAGATACGCAGTATTTT. Its translation: CASSYSGGFGTDTQYF.

This clone was picked up a small number of times. The rearrangement uses TRBV5-4 and TRBJ1-2; no reliable D call. The ends were cut back, 0 bases at V and 4 bases at J, with 13 bases in the middle. The CDR3 consists of 15 residues. CDR1 SGHNT and CDR2 YYREEE come from the germline V gene (reference sequence). CDR3: CASSLEPGGIYGYTF. CDR3 nucleotides: TGTGCCAGCAGCTTGGAACCGGGAGGAATCTATGGCTACACCTTC.

V and J are TRBV7-8 and TRBJ2-2; D gene uncertain. V shed 1 base and J shed 0 bases, with 9 bases lying between them. Germline V CDR1 and CDR2: SGHVS, FQNEAQ. The CDR3 has 16 residues. The CDR3 loop reads CASSLVVWTNTGELFF. DNA of the CDR3: TGTGCCAGCAGCTTAGTCGTCTGGACGAACACCGGGGAGCTGTTTTTT.